The 22 T cell receptor beta chains listed next were all sequenced from one sample in a study of control samples from healthy donors and cancer patients (dated by TCRdb to about 2020). Libraries were prepared through the immunoSEQ multiplex PCR assay. TCRdb provides this immuneACCESS table in a form limited to in-frame rearrangements. Some clones are lacking; in checked studies, under half of them reflect an unresolved V gene, and why the rest are absent is not known. For this sample the table gives hundreds of thousands of clones, of which 90% were detected only once. The top ten hold around 6.4% of the sample. What was sequenced was PBMCs. These receptors all come from a man aged 40-55 years with head and neck cancer.

The rearrangement uses TRBV19 and TRBJ2-5; 7 bases are a match to TRBD2. With V trimmed by 3 bases and J by 5 bases, 12 bases remained unmatched. The germline V gene encodes CDR1 LNHDA and CDR2 SQIVND (reference sequence). There are 16 residues in the CDR3. As DNA, the CDR3 is TGTGCCAGTAGTATTTCTCACGGCGGGGGAAGGGAGACCCAGTACTTC. Protein: CASSISHGGGRETQYF.

The rearrangement joins TRBV30 to TRBJ1-2; 9 positions match TRBD1. CDR1 and CDR2 from the germline V gene are GTSNPN and SVGIG (reference sequence). There are 15 residues in the CDR3. J was trimmed by 0 bases and V by 3 bases; bases with no gene match: 5. DNA of the CDR3: TGTGCCTGGAGCGGACAGGGGCTAGCTAACTATGGCTACACCTTC. It yields the protein CAWSGQGLANYGYTF.

This rearrangement joins TRBV25-1 to TRBJ2-3; possible D gene TRBD1, 6 bases. Germline lookup yields CDR1 MGHDK and CDR2 SYGVNS. The CDR3 is made up of 17 amino acids. With 0 bases removed from V and 2 bases from J, the gap between germline ends came to 15 bases. The CDR3: CASSEYVGRGYTDTQYF. CDR3 coding DNA: TGTGCCAGCAGTGAATACGTTGGCAGGGGATACACAGATACGCAGTATTTT. Complete variable domain (other parts from reference TRBV25-1 and TRBJ2-3): EADIYQTPRYLVIGTGKKITLECSQTMGHDKMYWYQQDPGMELHLIHYSYGVNSTEKGDLSSESTVSRIRTEHFPLTLESARPSHTSQYLCASSEYVGRGYTDTQYFGPGTRLTVL.

This clone occurred a few times. V usage is TRBV19 and J usage is TRBJ2-5; tentative D call: TRBD2 (7 bases). This CDR3 contains 14 residues. Germline CDR1 and CDR2: LNHDA and SQIVND (reference sequence). V shed 1 base and J shed 4 bases, with 10 bases lying between them. CDR3 DNA sequence: TGTGCCAGTAGTATAGGCGGGGGCCGAGAGACCCAGTACTTC. Translation: CASSIGGGRETQYF.

The chain combines TRBV24-1 with TRBJ2-1, with 15 bases aligning to TRBD2. CDR3 size: 20 residues. The V and J ends lost 3 bases and 1 base, in that order; junction bases with no gene match: 9. Per germline, CDR1 KGHDR and CDR2 SFDVKD. CDR3 residues: CATSDPGLAGGPPSYNEQFF. As DNA, the CDR3 is TGTGCCACCAGTGATCCTGGACTAGCGGGGGGGCCACCGTCCTACAATGAGCAGTTCTTC.

V is TRBV28 and J is TRBJ1-5; 10 bases match TRBD1. The CDR3 runs 15 residues. The junction had 6 bases not matched to a gene; V was cut back by 4 bases and J by 6 bases. Germline CDR1 MDHEN, CDR2 SYDVKM. The CDR3 DNA reads TGTGCCAGCAGTTGGCGACAGGGGGCGGCTCAGCCCCAGCATTTT. Amino acids: CASSWRQGAAQPQHF.

The chain recombines TRBV7-9 with TRBJ2-2, with D possibly TRBD2 on 5 matching bases. Germline CDR1 and CDR2: SEHNR and FQNEAQ (reference sequence). The germline V and J ends were trimmed by 3 bases and 1 base, with 12 bases remaining between them. The CDR3 runs 16 residues. This CDR3 is CASSFSGLRNTGELFF. CDR3 DNA: TGTGCCAGCAGCTTTTCAGGACTTCGGAACACCGGGGAGCTGTTTTTT.

The rearrangement joins TRBV14 to TRBJ2-3, with D maybe TRBD2 (6 bases). The CDR3 sequence is 17 residues long. The germline CDR1 and CDR2 sequences are SGHDN and FVKESK. Deletions cut 0 bases from V and 4 bases from J, with 17 bases between. This CDR3 is CASSQDRGWRVADTQYF. In DNA, the CDR3 is TGTGCCAGCAGCCAAGATCGCGGCTGGAGGGTGGCAGATACGCAGTATTTT.

The V and J genes are TRBV30 and TRBJ1-2, with 8 bases aligning to TRBD1. The germline V gene has CDR1 GTSNPN and CDR2 SVGIG (reference sequence). V lost 4 bases to trimming and J lost 8 bases; unmatched junction nucleotides: 3. The CDR3 runs 11 residues. As DNA, the CDR3 is TGTGCCTGGACAGGGGGCGGAGGCTACACCTTC. Translation: CAWTGGGGYTF.

V and J are TRBV5-5 and TRBJ2-2; TRBD1 is a possible D gene (6 bases). CDR3 length: 16 amino acids. Germline V gives CDR1 SGHKS, CDR2 YYEKEE (reference sequence). V gave up 0 bases and J gave up 4 bases, with 13 bases separating them. CDR3 loop: CASSLVAGAGTGELFF. CDR3 DNA: TGTGCCAGCAGCTTGGTCGCAGGGGCGGGCACCGGGGAGCTGTTTTTT.

V and J are TRBV7-2 and TRBJ2-5; maybe TRBD2 (7 bases). CDR1 is SGHTA, CDR2 FQGNSA, per germline. The CDR3 totals 14 residues. Trimming took off 0 bases at V and 4 bases at J, with 9 bases between the two ends. CDR3 in amino acids: CASSLAGGPETQYF. In DNA, the CDR3 is TGTGCCAGCAGCTTAGCGGGGGGGCCAGAGACCCAGTACTTC.

The rearrangement uses TRBV5-1 and TRBJ2-7; D may be TRBD2 (5 bases). Germline CDR1 and CDR2: SGHRS and YFSETQ. The CDR3 covers 14 residues. V shed 0 bases and J shed 6 bases, with 13 bases lying between them. DNA of the CDR3: TGCGCCAGCAGCTTGGAGAGGGTCTCAGGCGAGCAGTACTTC. This codes for CASSLERVSGEQYF.

V gene TRBV28 combines with J gene TRBJ2-5; 7 nucleotides align to TRBD2. The CDR3 totals 15 residues. Unmatched junction bases numbered 9, after V lost 6 bases and J lost 2 bases. Germline V gene lookup returns CDR1 MDHEN and CDR2 SYDVKM. The CDR3 here is CASSPLGGGQETQYF. For the CDR3, the DNA is TGTGCCAGCAGCCCCTTGGGGGGGGGACAAGAGACCCAGTACTTC.

This clone was seen a handful of times. The rearrangement joins TRBV30 to TRBJ1-4; 10 nucleotides agree with TRBD1. J gave up 6 bases and V 3 bases, and 7 bases lay outside the gene matches. The CDR3 is 15 residues long. Germline CDR1 reads GTSNPN; CDR2 reads SVGIG (reference sequence). CDR3 loop: CAWSIKGTGDEKLFF. The DNA for the CDR3 is TGTGCCTGGAGCATAAAGGGGACAGGGGATGAAAAACTGTTTTTT.

This clone occurred a few times. This chain connects TRBV19 to TRBJ2-3, with 8 nucleotides matching TRBD1. The trim removed 5 bases at V and 1 base at J, leaving 5 bases unmatched. This CDR3 is built from 15 residues. The germline V gene encodes CDR1 LNHDA and CDR2 SQIVND (reference sequence). The CDR3 region has the DNA TGTGCCAGTAGTCGTCCGGGACAGGGCACAGATACGCAGTATTTT. Translated: CASSRPGQGTDTQYF.

The chain carries TRBV7-2 and TRBJ2-4; tentative D call: TRBD2 (5 bases). V was cut by 2 bases and J by 7 bases, with 15 bases left in between. Germline lookup yields CDR1 SGHTA and CDR2 FQGNSA. The CDR3 is 15 amino acids. CDR3 sequence: CASSLIPDLGNIQYF. The CDR3 coding sequence is TGTGCCAGCAGCTTAATTCCGGACTTGGGGAACATTCAGTACTTC. Filled out from reference TRBV7-2 and TRBJ2-4, the complete variable domain reads GAGVSQSPSNKVTEKGKDVELRCDPISGHTALYWYRQSLGQGLEFLIYFQGNSAPDKSGLPSDRFSAERTGGSVSTLTIQRTQQEDSAVYLCASSLIPDLGNIQYFGAGTRLSVL.

The chain couples TRBV28 to TRBJ1-1; D call uncertain. V was cut by 4 bases and J by 11 bases, with 26 bases left in between. Germline values: CDR1 MDHEN, CDR2 SYDVKM. The CDR3 has 16 residues. The CDR3 protein is CASSSISVVSGKRAFF. CDR3 DNA: TGTGCCAGCAGTTCAATAAGTGTGGTGTCTGGCAAGAGGGCTTTCTTT.

The chain has TRBV9 and TRBJ2-2; 11 positions match TRBD1. The CDR3 consists of 18 residues. Germline values: CDR1 SGDLS, CDR2 YYNGEE. V was clipped by 0 bases and J by 1 base; unmatched bases: 5. CDR3 sequence (DNA): TGTGCCAGCAGCGTAGGTGGGACAGGGGGATGGAACACCGGGGAGCTGTTTTTT. Translated, it gives CASSVGGTGGWNTGELFF.

The rearrangement links TRBV4-3 to TRBJ2-7; tentative D call: TRBD2 (5 bases). V dropped 4 bases and J dropped 3 bases, with 10 bases sitting between them. The CDR3 is made up of 13 amino acids. Looked up from germline, CDR1 is LGHNA and CDR2 is YSLEER. CDR3: CASSRGHSYEQYF. DNA of the CDR3: TGCGCCAGCAGCCGAGGGCATAGCTACGAGCAGTACTTC.

This clone was seen just once. The chain is built from TRBV7-2 and TRBJ2-7; D could derive from TRBD1 or TRBD2 (6 bases each). The CDR3 contains 14 residues. Deletions cut 3 bases from V and 6 bases from J, with 15 bases between. Germline CDR1 reads SGHTA; CDR2 reads FQGNSA. The CDR3 coding sequence is TGTGCCAGCAGCTTTTCGGTCTCGGGGGCCGAGCAGTACTTC. It encodes CASSFSVSGAEQYF.

The rearrangement joins TRBV24-1 to TRBJ2-1; D gene unclear. Trimming took off 3 bases at V and 0 bases at J, with 14 bases between the two ends. Germline V CDR1 and CDR2: KGHDR, SFDVKD. CDR3 length: 17 residues. CDR3: CATSDGSWGGSYNEQFF. CDR3 DNA sequence: TGTGCCACCAGTGATGGGTCATGGGGTGGCTCCTACAATGAGCAGTTCTTC.

The gene calls are TRBV5-1 and TRBJ2-7, with a weak D call TRBD1 (5 bases). V was pared by 1 base and J by 3 bases, with 14 bases between. CDR3 length equals 15 residues. CDR1 SGHRS and CDR2 YFSETQ come from the germline V gene. The CDR3 coding sequence is TGCGCCAGCAGCTTGTCTGCAGGGCCGAGCTACGAGCAGTACTTC. Translation gives CASSLSAGPSYEQYF.